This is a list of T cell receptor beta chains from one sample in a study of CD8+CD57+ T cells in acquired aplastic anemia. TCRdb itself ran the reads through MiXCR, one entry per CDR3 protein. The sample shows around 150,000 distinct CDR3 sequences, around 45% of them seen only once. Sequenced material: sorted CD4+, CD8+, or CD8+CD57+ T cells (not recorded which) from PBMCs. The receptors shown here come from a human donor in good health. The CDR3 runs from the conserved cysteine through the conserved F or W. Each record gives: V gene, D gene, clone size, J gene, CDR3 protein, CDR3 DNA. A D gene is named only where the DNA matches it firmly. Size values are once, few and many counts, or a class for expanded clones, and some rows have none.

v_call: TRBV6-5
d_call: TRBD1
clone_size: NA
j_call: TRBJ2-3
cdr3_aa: CASSSRGPGDTQYF
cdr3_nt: TGTGCCAGCAGTTCCAGGGGGCCCGGAGATACGCAGTATTTT

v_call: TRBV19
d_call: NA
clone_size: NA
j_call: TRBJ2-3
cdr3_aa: CASSIGFSTDTQYF
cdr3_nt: TGTGCCAGTAGTATAGGGTTTTCCACAGATACGCAGTATTTT

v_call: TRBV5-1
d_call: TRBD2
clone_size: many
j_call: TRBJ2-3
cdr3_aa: CASSAGTSEGDTQYF
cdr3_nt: TGCGCCAGCAGCGCCGGGACTAGCGAGGGAGATACGCAGTATTTT

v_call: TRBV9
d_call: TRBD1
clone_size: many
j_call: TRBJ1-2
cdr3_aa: CASSVGQGYGYTF
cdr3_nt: TGTGCCAGCAGCGTAGGACAGGGTTATGGCTACACCTTC

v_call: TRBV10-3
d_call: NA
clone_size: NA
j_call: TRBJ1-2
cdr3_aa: CAIRDQVVGIDYGYTF
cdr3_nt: TGTGCCATCAGGGACCAGGTGGTCGGTATAGACTATGGCTACACCTTC

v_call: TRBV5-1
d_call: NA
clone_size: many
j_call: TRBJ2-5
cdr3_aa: CASSLGLYRLTTQYF
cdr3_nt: TGCGCCAGCAGCTTGGGATTATACAGGCTAACGACTCAGTACTTC

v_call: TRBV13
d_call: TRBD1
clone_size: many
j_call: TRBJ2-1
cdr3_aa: CASSWGQVVPLF
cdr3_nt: TGTGCCAGCAGCTGGGGACAGGTGGTTCCCCTCTTC

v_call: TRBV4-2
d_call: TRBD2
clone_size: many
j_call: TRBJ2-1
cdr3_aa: CASSGRLAGYNEQFF
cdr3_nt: TGTGCCAGCAGCGGGAGACTAGCGGGGTACAATGAGCAGTTCTTC

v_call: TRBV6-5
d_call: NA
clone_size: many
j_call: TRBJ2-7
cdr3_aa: CASSYSARPDYEQYF
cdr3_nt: TGTGCCAGCAGTTACTCAGCCAGGCCCGACTACGAGCAGTACTTC

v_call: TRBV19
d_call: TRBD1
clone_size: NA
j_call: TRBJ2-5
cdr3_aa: CASSTGGEGRETQYF
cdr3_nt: TGTGCCAGTAGTACAGGGGGCGAGGGAAGAGAGACCCAGTACTTC

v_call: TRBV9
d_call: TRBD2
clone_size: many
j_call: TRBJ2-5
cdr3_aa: CASSVAAAGGQETQYF
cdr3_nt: TGTGCCAGCAGCGTAGCGGCCGCGGGGGGCCAAGAGACCCAGTACTTC

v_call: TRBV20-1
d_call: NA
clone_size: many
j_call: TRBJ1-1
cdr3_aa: CSARNLGAAFF
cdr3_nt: TGCAGTGCTAGGAATTTAGGGGCAGCTTTCTTT

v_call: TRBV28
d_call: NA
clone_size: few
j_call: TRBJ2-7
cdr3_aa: CASQGYEQYF
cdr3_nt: TGTGCCAGCCAGGGTTACGAGCAGTACTTC

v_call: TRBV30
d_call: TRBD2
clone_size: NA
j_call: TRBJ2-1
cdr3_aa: CAWSSSGRINEQFF
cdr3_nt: TGTGCCTGGAGTTCAAGCGGGAGGATAAATGAGCAGTTCTTC

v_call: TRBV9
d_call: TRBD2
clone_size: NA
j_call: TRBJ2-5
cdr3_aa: CASSVASGSETQYF
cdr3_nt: TGTGCCAGCAGCGTAGCTAGCGGGAGTGAGACCCAGTACTTC

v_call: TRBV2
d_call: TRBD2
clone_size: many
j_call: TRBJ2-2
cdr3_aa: CASSLTSSNTGELFF
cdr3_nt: TGTGCCAGCAGTTTGACTAGCTCGAACACCGGGGAGCTGTTTTTT

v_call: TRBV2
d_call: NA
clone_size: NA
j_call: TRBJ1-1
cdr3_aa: CATLSGDTNTEAFF
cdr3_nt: TGTGCCACCTTAAGCGGGGACACGAACACTGAAGCTTTCTTT

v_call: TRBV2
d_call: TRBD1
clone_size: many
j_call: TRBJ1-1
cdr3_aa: CASSATGTGSEAFF
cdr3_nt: TGTGCCAGCAGCGCGACAGGGACGGGGTCTGAAGCTTTCTTT

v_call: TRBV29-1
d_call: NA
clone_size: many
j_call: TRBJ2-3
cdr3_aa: CSGTPSTDTQYF
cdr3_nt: TGCAGCGGGACACCAAGCACAGATACGCAGTATTTT

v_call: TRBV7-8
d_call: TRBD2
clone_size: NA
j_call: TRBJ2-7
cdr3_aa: CASSQGLAGGIYEQYF
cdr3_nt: TGTGCCAGCAGCCAAGGACTAGCGGGGGGGATCTACGAGCAGTACTTC